Included here is one T cell receptor (beta chain) sequence, with context. Its cognate antigen is unknown. Generated by immunoSEQ multiplex PCR, the TCRdb table keeps only in-frame clones and is missing some. The table records around 100,000 clones, about 68% of them present only once. With V trimmed by 3 bases and J by 0 bases, 5 bases remained unmatched. This CDR3 has 16 amino acids. Per the germline V gene, CDR1 is SGHRS and CDR2 is YFSETQ. The record originates from a study of shared clonotypes between healthy human individuals. About the study: There were three CD4 naive, three CD4 memory, two CD8 naive and one CD8 memory plates per donor. Regarding the study as a whole: Naive CD4 clonotypes were shared across a handful of donors at 4.5% to 6.5%.

The receptor was isolated from a young man in good health. Material for sequencing was memory CD8+ T cells sorted from blood. Documented subset: CD45RO+ cells pooled with CCR7-negative TemRA cells. This chain connects TRBV5-1 to TRBJ2-2, with 7 positions matching TRBD1. CDR3 loop: CASSWQGQTNTGELFF. The CDR3 nucleotides read TGCGCCAGCAGCTGGCAGGGACAGACGAACACCGGGGAGCTGTTTTTT.